Each of the 31 T cell receptor beta chains below was sequenced from the same sample in a study of blood T cell repertoires in COVID-19. TCRdb keeps only in-frame clones here, not all; method: immunoSEQ multiplex PCR. This table holds nearly 350,000 clones, about 90% found once. Sequencing was done on a sample of PBMCs or T cells enriched from blood (not recorded which). The receptors were gathered from a woman in her twenties or thirties who had recovered from COVID-19.

This clone was observed a handful of times. V and J are TRBV19 and TRBJ1-3; D possibly corresponds to TRBD1 (5 bases). The CDR3 contains 16 residues. Germline CDR1 is LNHDA and CDR2 is SQIVND (reference sequence). Trimming removed 7 bases at V and 0 bases at J, with 16 bases between. The CDR3 DNA is TGTGCCAGTACCTCCCGGACACCCGACTCTGGAAACACCATATATTTT. This encodes CASTSRTPDSGNTIYF.

V is TRBV5-1 and J is TRBJ1-1; no clear D. This CDR3 comprises 13 residues. In germline, CDR1 is SGHRS, CDR2 YFSETQ. The V end lost 3 bases, the J end lost 3 bases, and 9 bases lay between the germline ends. Here the CDR3 reads CASSSLGHTEAFF. CDR3 bases: TGCGCCAGCAGCTCCCTTGGGCACACTGAAGCTTTCTTT.

The chain joins TRBV7-2 to TRBJ1-2, with D perhaps matching TRBD1 (6 bases). The CDR3 runs to 12 residues. CDR1 is SGHTA and CDR2 is FQGNSA in the germline V gene. V dropped 3 bases and J dropped 8 bases, with 10 bases sitting between them. The CDR3 protein is CASSFRGGGYTF. The CDR3 nucleotides are TGTGCCAGCAGCTTTCGGGGGGGCGGCTACACCTTC.

The chain is built from TRBV9 and TRBJ1-2; D is possibly TRBD1 (6 bases). Germline CDR1 SGDLS, CDR2 YYNGEE. V gave up 4 bases and J gave up 0 bases, with 19 bases separating them. This CDR3 is built from 17 residues. In DNA form, the CDR3 reads TGTGCCAGCAGCACATCCGTCTTGGACAGATCTAACTATGGCTACACCTTC. It encodes CASSTSVLDRSNYGYTF. Together with reference TRBV9 and TRBJ1-2, the CDR3 gives the full variable domain: DSGVTQTPKHLITATGQRVTLRCSPRSGDLSVYWYQQSLDQGLQFLIQYYNGEERAKGNILERFSAQQFPDLHSELNLSSLELGDSALYFCASSTSVLDRSNYGYTFGSGTRLTVV.

The V call is TRBV2, the J call TRBJ1-2, with TRBD1 as a possible D gene (6 bases). V was clipped by 0 bases and J by 5 bases, with 13 bases between them. Germline V gives CDR1 SNHLY, CDR2 FYNNEI. CDR3 size: 15 residues. The CDR3: CASSEAGLTGYGYTF. The CDR3 region has the DNA TGTGCCAGCAGTGAAGCAGGCTTGACAGGTTATGGCTACACCTTC.

This chain uses TRBV10-3 with TRBJ2-7, with TRBD2 matching 7 bases. Looked up from germline, CDR1 is ENHRY and CDR2 is SYGVKD. V shed 5 bases, J shed 6 bases, and the junction held 16 bases outside the gene matches. The CDR3 is made up of 16 amino acids. The CDR3 loop reads CAISSPLPAGEFEQYF. Here the CDR3 DNA reads TGTGCCATCAGTTCCCCCTTACCGGCGGGGGAGTTCGAGCAGTACTTC.

The chain joins TRBV5-1 to TRBJ2-2; D may be TRBD1 (6 bases). The germline V and J ends were trimmed by 4 bases and 0 bases, with 13 bases remaining between them. The CDR3 contains 16 residues. Looked up from germline, CDR1 is SGHRS and CDR2 is YFSETQ. The CDR3 bases are TGCGCCAGCAGCATACGCAGGGGTCCGAACACCGGGGAGCTGTTTTTT. Translation gives CASSIRRGPNTGELFF.

The genes are TRBV10-3 and TRBJ1-5, with D unresolved. V shed 1 base and J shed 0 bases, with 7 bases lying between them. The CDR3 runs to 15 residues. Germline CDR1 reads ENHRY; CDR2 reads SYGVKD. The CDR3: CAISEFPGSNQPQHF. The CDR3 DNA follows: TGTGCCATCAGTGAGTTCCCAGGTAGCAATCAGCCCCAGCATTTT.

The chain carries TRBV6-5 and TRBJ1-1; D is uncertain. The CDR3 has 16 amino acids. V shed 2 bases and J shed 1 base, with 14 bases lying between them. Germline CDR1 reads MNHEY; CDR2 reads SVGAGI. The chain's CDR3 is CASSYISAGGNTEAFF. The DNA of the CDR3 is TGTGCCAGCAGTTACATTAGTGCCGGTGGGAACACTGAAGCTTTCTTT.

This clone turned up a few times. V is TRBV5-1 and J is TRBJ2-7; weak D call: TRBD1 (6 bases). This CDR3 is 14 amino acids long. Trimming took off 4 bases at V and 6 bases at J, with 17 bases between the two ends. In germline, CDR1 is SGHRS, CDR2 YFSETQ. The CDR3 DNA reads as TGCGCCAGCAGCGGGACAAGAGTTACTAGCGAGCAGTACTTC. It specifies CASSGTRVTSEQYF.

The chain links TRBV7-2 to TRBJ2-2, with D tentatively TRBD2 (6 bases). Trimming took off 5 bases at V and 8 bases at J, with 24 bases between the two ends. CDR3 length: 17 amino acids. CDR1 and CDR2 (germline): SGHTA, FQGNSA. The CDR3 sequence is CASSDPTGGNVAGELFF. In DNA, the CDR3 is TGTGCCAGCAGCGATCCGACCGGCGGGAACGTAGCGGGGGAGCTGTTTTTT.

This sequence joins TRBV7-2 and TRBJ1-1; a possible D gene is TRBD1 (5 bases). The CDR3 length is 13 residues. Trimming left V 5 bases short and J 4 bases short, with 11 bases between. From germline, CDR1 is SGHTA and CDR2 FQGNSA. The CDR3 spells CASSTRVGTEAFF. Here the CDR3 DNA reads TGTGCCAGCAGCACCAGGGTGGGCACTGAAGCTTTCTTT.

The rearrangement links TRBV11-2 to TRBJ1-2; D is unresolved. Trimming removed 5 bases at V and 4 bases at J, with 20 bases between. Germline values: CDR1 SGHAT, CDR2 FQNNGV. The CDR3 covers 16 residues. The CDR3 reads CASSPIQNRSPYGYTF. CDR3 in DNA: TGTGCCAGCAGCCCGATTCAGAACCGTAGCCCCTATGGCTACACCTTC.

CDR3: CASSYLRSQGRSYTF. The CDR3 DNA reads TGTGCCAGTAGCTACCTAAGATCGCAGGGTAGAAGCTACACCTTC. V usage is TRBV19 and J usage is TRBJ1-2, with D perhaps matching TRBD1 (5 bases). Trimming stripped 6 bases from V and 9 bases from J, with 23 bases between. CDR3 length: 15 residues. The germline V gene has CDR1 LNHDA and CDR2 SQIVND (reference sequence).

The chain carries TRBV7-2 and TRBJ1-1; 8 positions match TRBD1. With 6 bases clipped from V and 2 bases from J, the junction kept 5 bases outside the gene matches. The CDR3 has 14 amino acids. Germline V gene data show CDR1 as SGHTA and CDR2 as FQGNSA. This CDR3 reads CASSSGTGNTEAFF. The CDR3 nucleotides read TGTGCCAGCAGTTCAGGGACAGGTAACACTGAAGCTTTCTTT.

The chain joins TRBV15 to TRBJ2-2; 10 nucleotides align to TRBD2. Germline V gene sequence: CDR1 LNHNV, CDR2 YYDKDF (reference sequence). The junction had 6 bases not matched to a gene; V was cut back by 3 bases and J by 5 bases. This CDR3 has 16 amino acids. This CDR3 reads CATSRDPAGGTGELFF. The CDR3 DNA is TGTGCCACCAGCAGGGACCCAGCGGGGGGGACCGGGGAGCTGTTTTTT.

The chain joins TRBV30 to TRBJ2-5; 9 nucleotides align to TRBD1. The CDR3 is 15 amino acids. The germline gives CDR1 GTSNPN, CDR2 SVGIG (reference sequence). V shed 3 bases, J shed 5 bases, and the junction held 10 bases outside the gene matches. The CDR3 protein is CAWSSGTGSSETQYF. The CDR3, as DNA: TGTGCCTGGAGCTCCGGGACAGGGTCATCGGAGACCCAGTACTTC.

The chain employs TRBV18 and TRBJ2-5, with TRBD2 matching 10 bases. The germline CDR1 and CDR2 sequences are KGHSH and LQKENI. This CDR3 is built from 15 residues. The trim removed 1 base at V and 4 bases at J, leaving 3 bases unmatched. The CDR3 bases are TGTGCCAGCTCACCACTAGCGGGGGGACCAGAGACCCAGTACTTC. It encodes CASSPLAGGPETQYF. Full variable domain (missing parts from reference TRBV18 and TRBJ2-5): NAGVMQNPRHLVRRRGQEARLRCSPMKGHSHVYWYRQLPEEGLKFMVYLQKENIIDESGMPKERFSAEFPKEGPSILRIQQVVRGDSAAYFCASSPLAGGPETQYFGPGTRLLVL.

This clone was counted once. The rearrangement links TRBV18 to TRBJ2-5; TRBD2 is a possible D gene (6 bases). CDR1 and CDR2 (germline): KGHSH, LQKENI. With 3 bases removed from V and 5 bases from J, the gap between germline ends came to 13 bases. This CDR3 has 14 residues. The chain's CDR3 is CASSPGLQMETQYF. CDR3 nucleotide sequence: TGTGCCAGCTCACCGGGACTCCAAATGGAGACCCAGTACTTC.

This clone was observed a single time. The V gene is TRBV27, the J gene TRBJ1-1; the match to TRBD1 covers 9 bases. After removal of 5 bases from V and 1 base from J, the junction contained 11 bases not matched to a gene. The CDR3 loop spans 17 amino acids. The germline V gene encodes CDR1 MNHEY and CDR2 SMNVEV (reference sequence). DNA of the CDR3: TGTGCCAGCAGTCTCCGGACAGGGGTGGGTTGGAACACTGAAGCTTTCTTT. Its protein product is CASSLRTGVGWNTEAFF.

The V gene is TRBV29-1, the J gene TRBJ2-7, with 8 bases fitting TRBD1. Trimming removed 5 bases from V and 1 base from J; junction bases left unmatched: 7. The germline V gene encodes CDR1 SQVTM and CDR2 ANQGSEA. This CDR3 is 14 amino acids long. CDR3 amino acids: CSVKDRANSYEQYF. The CDR3 nucleotides read TGCAGCGTTAAGGACAGGGCCAATTCCTACGAGCAGTACTTC.

The J gene is TRBJ1-1, the V gene TRBV2, with D possibly matching TRBD1 (5 bases). The length of the CDR3 is 13 residues. Germline V gene data show CDR1 as SNHLY and CDR2 as FYNNEI. Between the trimmed V and J ends, which lost 6 bases and 1 base, there was a span of 9 bases. The CDR3 loop is CASSTTENTEAFF. In nucleotides, the CDR3 is TGTGCCAGCAGCACGACAGAGAACACTGAAGCTTTCTTT.

This clone has a handful of counts. This sample also contains other DNA sequences that code for the same CDR3. The chain carries TRBV12-3 or TRBV12-4 and TRBJ1-3; D remains ambiguous. The CDR3 has 11 amino acids. Trimming removed 4 bases from V and 4 bases from J, with 2 bases in between. The CDR3, as DNA: TGTGCCAGCAGTTCAGGAAACACCATATATTTT. Its translation: CASSSGNTIYF.

The V and J genes are TRBV4-1 and TRBJ1-5; D may be TRBD1 (6 bases). Germline V gives CDR1 MGHRA, CDR2 YSYEKL. The CDR3 length is 18 residues. Trimming removed 4 bases from V and 1 base from J, with 20 bases in between. The CDR3 DNA follows: TGCGCCAGCAGCCCTCCCCCCGGGGCCCAGGGGAGCAATCAGCCCCAGCATTTT. Translating it yields CASSPPPGAQGSNQPQHF.

J is TRBJ1-1 and V is TRBV28, with D unclear. There are 11 residues in the CDR3. Germline loops: CDR1 MDHEN, CDR2 SYDVKM. Trimming stripped 4 bases from V and 11 bases from J, with 11 bases between. The CDR3 DNA follows: TGTGCCAGCAGTTATAAAACAAAGGCTTTCTTT. Translated, it gives CASSYKTKAFF. Looking up the rest from reference TRBV28 and TRBJ1-1 gives the full variable domain: DVKVTQSSRYLVKRTGEKVFLECVQDMDHENMFWYRQDPGLGLRLIYFSYDVKMKEKGDIPEGYSVSREKKERFSLILESASTNQTSMYLCASSYKTKAFFGQGTRLTVV.

The chain is built from TRBV27 and TRBJ2-1; maybe TRBD1 (6 bases). The germline V gene has CDR1 MNHEY and CDR2 SMNVEV (reference sequence). Deletions cut 3 bases from V and 1 base from J, with 10 bases between. This CDR3 has 15 residues. The CDR3 sequence is CASSFGTKSYNEQFF. CDR3 in DNA: TGTGCCAGCAGTTTTGGGACAAAATCCTACAATGAGCAGTTCTTC.

The chain joins TRBV21-1 to TRBJ1-1; the table's D call of TRBD1 was not tested on the DNA. TRBV21-1 is reported as a pseudogene. The CDR3 is 16 amino acids. The CDR3, as DNA: TGTGCCAGCAGCAAAGATCGTAACAGGGAATCGGCTGAAGCTTTCTTT. It codes for CASSKDRNRESAEAFF.

This chain uses TRBV14 with TRBJ2-7; the match to TRBD2 covers 7 bases. CDR1 and CDR2 from the germline V gene are SGHDN and FVKESK. The CDR3 consists of 12 residues. After removal of 8 bases from V and 3 bases from J, the junction contained 4 bases not matched to a gene. The CDR3 loop is CASRGGGYEQYF. The CDR3 DNA sequence: TGTGCCAGCCGTGGGGGGGGCTACGAGCAGTACTTC.

The chain couples TRBV20-1 to TRBJ2-7, with D possibly matching TRBD1 (6 bases). From germline, CDR1 is DFQATT and CDR2 SNEGSKA (reference sequence). V lost 3 bases and J 6 bases, leaving 9 bases between the germline ends. The CDR3 extends over 11 amino acids. The CDR3 nucleotides read TGCAGTGCTAGTTGGGGGCCCGAGCAGTACTTC. Amino acids: CSASWGPEQYF.

The chain carries TRBV19 and TRBJ2-1; 9 nucleotides align to TRBD1. The J segment lost 6 bases and the V segment lost 5 bases, leaving 8 bases of the junction unmatched. The CDR3 extends over 15 amino acids. In germline, CDR1 is LNHDA, CDR2 SQIVND (reference sequence). The CDR3 DNA reads as TGTGCCAGTAGTGCCTGGGACAGGGCCCCCAATGAGCAGTTCTTC. Residues: CASSAWDRAPNEQFF.

This chain joins TRBV6-5 and TRBJ2-7; 8 nucleotides line up with TRBD1. CDR3 length equals 14 residues. V lost 6 bases to trimming and J lost 3 bases; unmatched junction nucleotides: 7. The germline gives CDR1 MNHEY, CDR2 SVGAGI. The CDR3 DNA reads TGTGCCAGCAGCCCCACCGGACAGGGCTACGAGCAGTACTTC. Translation: CASSPTGQGYEQYF.